The 25 T cell receptor beta chains presented below share a single source sample, sequenced in a study of shared clonotypes between healthy human individuals. Assay used: immunoSEQ multiplex PCR; TCRdb lists only in-frame clones, some missing. In the table there are about 2.3 million clones, around 92% of which are singletons. The sequenced sample consisted of naive CD4+ T cells from PBMCs. Subset noted: CD45RA+ positively selected. All receptors derive from a man aged 18 to 35 in good health. Some clones in this sample may be carry-over from other donors' samples.

The CDR3, as DNA: TGTGCCAGCAGCTCCCCAGGGACAGGGATCAATGAGCAGTTCTTC. Protein sequence: CASSSPGTGINEQFF. This rearrangement joins TRBV7-2 to TRBJ2-1, with 9 bases aligning to TRBD1. CDR1 and CDR2 from the germline V gene are SGHTA and FQGNSA. The junction had 7 bases not matched to a gene; V was cut back by 4 bases and J by 6 bases. This CDR3 has 15 residues.

The chain has TRBV5-1 and TRBJ2-7; 10 nucleotides line up with TRBD1. This CDR3 contains 14 residues. Trimming cost V 3 bases and J 7 bases; bases outside gene matches: 7. Looked up from germline, CDR1 is SGHRS and CDR2 is YFSETQ. The CDR3: CASSSGQGLGEQYF. The CDR3 DNA follows: TGCGCCAGCAGCTCGGGACAGGGGCTCGGAGAGCAGTACTTC.

The J gene is TRBJ2-1, the V gene TRBV28; D gene ambiguous. The CDR3 covers 14 residues. V lost 5 bases and J lost 0, with 8 bases in between. Germline V gene data show CDR1 as MDHEN and CDR2 as SYDVKM. The CDR3 sequence is CASSPAFSYNEQFF. In nucleotides, the CDR3 is TGTGCCAGCAGTCCAGCGTTCTCCTACAATGAGCAGTTCTTC. Looking up the rest from reference TRBV28 and TRBJ2-1 gives the full variable domain: DVKVTQSSRYLVKRTGEKVFLECVQDMDHENMFWYRQDPGLGLRLIYFSYDVKMKEKGDIPEGYSVSREKKERFSLILESASTNQTSMYLCASSPAFSYNEQFFGPGTRLTVL.

The chain is built from TRBV5-4 and TRBJ2-1; 14 bases map to TRBD2. From germline, CDR1 is SGHNT and CDR2 YYREEE (reference sequence). Trimming cost V 4 bases and J 2 bases; bases outside gene matches: 5. The CDR3 has 17 amino acids. This chain's CDR3 is CASSRGLAGAAYNEQFF. CDR3 bases: TGTGCCAGCAGCCGGGGACTAGCGGGGGCCGCCTACAATGAGCAGTTCTTC.

Concerning this clone itself: Other DNA sequences of this sample code for an identical CDR3. This rearrangement joins TRBV29-1 to TRBJ2-2; 9 nucleotides align to TRBD1. Germline V CDR1 and CDR2: SQVTM, ANQGSEA. The CDR3 totals 14 residues. The trim removed 7 bases at V and 2 bases at J, leaving 5 bases unmatched. The CDR3 loop is CSARTGVNTGELFF. The CDR3 DNA reads TGCAGCGCGAGGACAGGGGTAAACACCGGGGAGCTGTTTTTT.

The gene calls are TRBV6-1 and TRBJ2-7, with TRBD1 matching 9 bases. The V segment lost 10 bases and the J segment 3 bases; nucleotides outside the gene matches: 13. Germline loops: CDR1 MNHNS, CDR2 SASEGT. This CDR3 is built from 15 residues. For the CDR3, the DNA is TGTGCCACTTCCAGGACAGGGGCCCAGATCTACGAGCAGTACTTC. It encodes CATSRTGAQIYEQYF.

A note on this clone: Other DNA sequences in this specimen translate into the identical CDR3. For the CDR3, the DNA is TGTGCCAGCAGTTTGCTTCCGGGGCAGGGAAGCACTGAAGCTTTCTTT. It translates to CASSLLPGQGSTEAFF. The chain combines TRBV27 with TRBJ1-1; the D gene is possibly TRBD1 (5 bases). Trimming removed 3 bases from V and 4 bases from J, with 18 bases in between. CDR3 length: 16 amino acids. Per germline, CDR1 MNHEY and CDR2 SMNVEV (reference sequence).

The rearrangement joins TRBV6-1 to TRBJ2-3; TRBD1 matches at 7 bases. The CDR3 length is 15 residues. Germline trimming cut 4 bases from V and 3 bases from J; bases unmatched to any gene: 7. Germline CDR1 is MNHNS and CDR2 is SASEGT. The CDR3: CASSAWTGRTDTQYF. The CDR3 nucleotides are TGTGCCAGCAGTGCCTGGACAGGACGTACAGATACGCAGTATTTT.

This clone was recorded a few times. V gene TRBV29-1 combines with J gene TRBJ1-1, with D possibly TRBD1 on 5 matching bases. Germline CDR1 reads SQVTM; CDR2 reads ANQGSEA. The V end was cut by 6 bases, the J end by 1 base, with 15 bases between. The CDR3 has 14 amino acids. This chain's CDR3 is CSVEPGRQNTEAFF. CDR3 sequence (DNA): TGCAGCGTGGAACCGGGACGGCAGAACACTGAAGCTTTCTTT. The complete variable domain, with remaining parts taken from reference TRBV29-1 and TRBJ1-1, reads SAVISQKPSRDICQRGTSLTIQCQVDSQVTMMFWYRQQPGQSLTLIATANQGSEATYESGFVIDKFPISRPNLTFSTLTVSNMSPEDSSIYLCSVEPGRQNTEAFFGQGTRLTVV.

Comment on this clone: Other DNA sequences in this sample translate to the same CDR3. This chain links TRBV5-1 with TRBJ2-3; D remains unclear. V lost 0 bases and J 6 bases, leaving 8 bases between the germline ends. From germline, CDR1 is SGHRS and CDR2 YFSETQ. This CDR3 contains 13 residues. The CDR3 DNA sequence: TGCGCCAGCAGCTTGGTCCCGGCGGATACGCAGTATTTT. It is translated as CASSLVPADTQYF.

The rearrangement joins TRBV6-6 to TRBJ2-1; TRBD2 matches at 7 bases. V shed 2 bases, J shed 3 bases, and the junction held 7 bases outside the gene matches. Per germline, CDR1 MNHNY and CDR2 SVGAGI (reference sequence). This CDR3 has 16 amino acids. CDR3: CASSYGLAAYYNEQFF. The DNA of the CDR3 is TGTGCCAGCAGTTACGGGCTAGCGGCCTACTACAATGAGCAGTTCTTC.

The chain joins TRBV28 to TRBJ1-2; 10 nucleotides match TRBD1. CDR1 is MDHEN and CDR2 is SYDVKM in the germline V gene. The CDR3 runs 15 residues. V dropped 6 bases and J dropped 4; count of bases not matched to a gene: 8. The CDR3 region is CASRTGGSFPYGYTF. CDR3 coding DNA: TGTGCCAGCAGGACAGGGGGCTCATTCCCCTATGGCTACACCTTC.

V gene TRBV7-9 combines with J gene TRBJ2-5; D may be TRBD1 (6 bases). The germline V and J ends were trimmed by 1 base and 3 bases, with 9 bases remaining between them. The CDR3 has 14 residues. Germline CDR1 reads SEHNR; CDR2 reads FQNEAQ (reference sequence). The CDR3 coding sequence is TGTGCCAGCAGCTTAGGGGGGCAGAAAGAGACCCAGTACTTC. This translates into CASSLGGQKETQYF.

The chain combines TRBV2 with TRBJ1-1; D may be TRBD1 (6 bases). From germline, CDR1 is SNHLY and CDR2 FYNNEI. The CDR3 consists of 15 residues. The germline V and J ends were trimmed by 4 bases and 1 base, with 13 bases remaining between them. The CDR3 is CASSADRPGNTEAFF. For the CDR3, the DNA is TGTGCCAGCAGTGCCGACAGGCCGGGGAACACTGAAGCTTTCTTT. Full variable domain (remainder filled in from reference TRBV2 and TRBJ1-1): EPEVTQTPSHQVTQMGQEVILRCVPISNHLYFYWYRQILGQKVEFLVSFYNNEISEKSEIFDDQFSVERPDGSNFTLKIRSTKLEDSAMYFCASSADRPGNTEAFFGQGTRLTVV.

The gene calls are TRBV7-2 and TRBJ2-7; D is unresolved. Germline V gives CDR1 SGHTA, CDR2 FQGNSA. This CDR3 region has 13 residues. With 4 bases removed from V and 7 bases from J, the gap between germline ends came to 14 bases. CDR3 amino acids: CASSWAALGEQYF. Here the CDR3 DNA reads TGTGCCAGCAGCTGGGCGGCCCTAGGAGAGCAGTACTTC.

This chain uses TRBV7-9 with TRBJ1-1, with D perhaps TRBD1 (5 bases). V shed 2 bases and J shed 5 bases, with 12 bases lying between them. The CDR3 has 14 residues. Germline V lookup: CDR1 SEHNR, CDR2 FQNEAQ (reference sequence). Here the CDR3 reads CASSLPGRYTEAFF. In nucleotides, the CDR3 is TGTGCCAGCAGCTTACCAGGGAGATATACTGAAGCTTTCTTT.

This chain connects TRBV30 to TRBJ2-7; 11 bases are a match to TRBD2. Germline V lookup: CDR1 GTSNPN, CDR2 SVGIG (reference sequence). V was pared by 3 bases and J by 0 bases, with 10 bases of the junction left unmatched. The CDR3 length is 17 residues. The CDR3 is CAWSTGLAVLSSYEQYF. The CDR3 nucleotides read TGTGCCTGGAGCACGGGACTAGCGGTCTTAAGCTCCTACGAGCAGTACTTC.

Turning to this clone: Other DNA sequences within the sample encode an identical CDR3. The V gene is TRBV4-1, the J gene TRBJ1-5, with D uncertain. Germline V gene data show CDR1 as MGHRA and CDR2 as YSYEKL. V was pared by 0 bases and J by 7 bases, with 10 bases between. The CDR3 contains 14 residues. The CDR3 coding sequence is TGCGCCAGCAGCCAAGATCCGGGCGGGCAGCCCCAGCATTTT. Encoded protein: CASSQDPGGQPQHF.

The chain uses TRBV5-1 and TRBJ1-4; D perhaps matches TRBD1 (6 bases). Germline V CDR1 and CDR2: SGHRS, YFSETQ. Trimming took 3 bases from V and 8 from J, leaving 17 bases between them. The length of the CDR3 is 15 residues. CDR3 in DNA: TGCGCCAGCAGCTCGCTGACAGGAGGTATCGAAAAACTGTTTTTT. Protein: CASSSLTGGIEKLFF.

This chain connects TRBV7-3 to TRBJ2-7; no clear D. This CDR3 is built from 13 residues. Trimming cost V 0 bases and J 7 bases, with 10 bases left between them. The germline V gene has CDR1 SGHTA and CDR2 FQGTGA. CDR3 DNA: TGTGCCAGCAGCTTAACAACCCGACGGGAGCAGTACTTC. It is translated as CASSLTTRREQYF.

The chain links TRBV28 to TRBJ2-2; 8 bases are a match to TRBD2. The CDR3 sequence is 15 residues long. J was trimmed by 2 bases and V by 5 bases; bases with no gene match: 4. Germline loops: CDR1 MDHEN, CDR2 SYDVKM. In DNA form, the CDR3 reads TGTGCCAGCAGTCTGATAGCGGGAAACACCGGGGAGCTGTTTTTT. Translation: CASSLIAGNTGELFF.

The J gene is TRBJ2-5, the V gene TRBV27, with D tentatively TRBD1 (5 bases). The CDR3 consists of 13 residues. The germline gives CDR1 MNHEY, CDR2 SMNVEV (reference sequence). V shed 6 bases and J shed 1 base, with 9 bases lying between them. This CDR3 is CASSQGAQETQYF. CDR3 DNA: TGTGCCAGCAGCCAAGGGGCCCAAGAGACCCAGTACTTC.

The chain joins TRBV9 to TRBJ1-1, with 9 bases fitting TRBD1. The J segment lost 5 bases and the V segment lost 4 bases, leaving 15 bases of the junction unmatched. CDR3 length: 17 residues. Germline V CDR1 and CDR2: SGDLS, YYNGEE. The CDR3 here is CASSQKPIGQGRTEAFF. CDR3 nucleotides: TGTGCCAGCAGCCAAAAACCCATTGGACAGGGGAGGACTGAAGCTTTCTTT.

The chain has TRBV2 and TRBJ2-5, with TRBD2 as a possible D gene (5 bases). The CDR3 length is 16 residues. V lost 7 bases to trimming and J lost 2 bases, with 20 bases between them. Looked up from germline, CDR1 is SNHLY and CDR2 is FYNNEI. DNA of the CDR3: TGTGCCAGCAATGGAGCAAGAGGGTGGTTGCAAGAGACCCAGTACTTC. Translated, it gives CASNGARGWLQETQYF.

The rearrangement joins TRBV9 to TRBJ2-3; 8 nucleotides match TRBD1. This CDR3 has 13 amino acids. The germline gives CDR1 SGDLS, CDR2 YYNGEE. The V segment lost 8 bases and the J segment 4 bases; nucleotides outside the gene matches: 6. The CDR3 coding sequence is TGTGCCAGTTCGACAGGGGTTTCAGATACGCAGTATTTT. It is translated as CASSTGVSDTQYF.